The present T cell receptor (beta chain) was sequenced within a study of CD8 T cells in ankylosing spondylitis. Using its own MiXCR run on the 5' RACE reads, TCRdb lists one record per CDR3 protein. The data contain about 96,000 distinct CDR3 sequences, about 8.8% of them singletons. This clonotype was seen many times. Specimen: blood, either unsorted or a sorted T cell fraction (not recorded which). The sequence was collected from a male donor with ankylosing spondylitis or in good health (not recorded which).

The CDR3 DNA follows: TGTGCCAGCAGTTTGAGGGGGGCGGCTGGAAACACCATATATTTT. Its protein product is CASSLRGAAGNTIYF. J is TRBJ1-3 and V is TRBV28; D is perhaps TRBD1 (6 bases). This CDR3 spans 15 amino acids. The V gene's germline CDR1 is MDHEN and CDR2 SYDVKM. V shed 3 bases and J shed 2 bases, with 11 bases lying between them.